This entry lists 19 T cell receptor beta chains sequenced from one sample in a study of cytomegalovirus exposure and HLA in healthy donors. 13 Jbeta primers and 60 Vbeta primers were used for the PCR. TCRdb's copy holds only in-frame clones and misses some; the assay was immunoSEQ multiplex PCR. The table shows about 97,000 clones, with more than 80% occurring only once. The sample taken for sequencing was PBMCs. The source of these receptors is a man aged 25 to 45 in good health and CMV-seronegative.

V is TRBV28 and J is TRBJ2-7; the D gene is possibly TRBD1 (5 bases). The germline CDR1 and CDR2 sequences are MDHEN and SYDVKM. Trimming took off 0 bases at V and 5 bases at J, with 11 bases between the two ends. The CDR3 has 14 amino acids. CDR3 sequence reads: CASSLWKAGNEQYF. The CDR3 DNA reads as TGTGCCAGCAGTTTATGGAAGGCAGGGAACGAGCAGTACTTC.

The chain links TRBV27 to TRBJ1-1; D is possibly TRBD1 (6 bases). The CDR3 totals 17 residues. Between the trimmed V and J ends, which lost 7 bases and 5 bases, there was a span of 26 bases. The germline V gene has CDR1 MNHEY and CDR2 SMNVEV (reference sequence). The CDR3 loop is CASKRVRQARIGTEAFF. The DNA for the CDR3 is TGTGCCAGCAAACGGGTGAGACAGGCAAGGATCGGGACTGAAGCTTTCTTT.

The chain combines TRBV6-5 with TRBJ1-1; 9 positions agree with TRBD1. Unmatched junction bases numbered 2, after V lost 2 bases and J lost 1 base. The germline CDR1 and CDR2 sequences are MNHEY and SVGAGI. CDR3 length equals 15 residues. This CDR3 reads CASSYGTGTNTEAFF. The DNA for the CDR3 is TGTGCCAGCAGTTACGGGACAGGGACGAACACTGAAGCTTTCTTT.

This clone was recorded once. The J gene is TRBJ1-2, the V gene TRBV6-5; D call uncertain. CDR1 is MNHEY and CDR2 is SVGAGI in the germline V gene. V dropped 0 bases and J dropped 5 bases, with 7 bases sitting between them. The CDR3 has 13 amino acids. The CDR3: CASSYSSSYGYTF. The CDR3 DNA is TGTGCCAGCAGTTACTCGAGTAGTTATGGCTACACCTTC.

The table lists this clone with a few counts. The chain has TRBV5-4 and TRBJ1-4; TRBD1 matches 9 bases. This CDR3 region has 16 residues. J gave up 7 bases and V 4 bases, and 11 bases lay outside the gene matches. Germline V gives CDR1 SGHNT, CDR2 YYREEE (reference sequence). CDR3 region: CASSPTDRGGGEKLFF. CDR3 in DNA: TGTGCCAGCAGCCCGACGGACAGGGGCGGGGGTGAAAAACTGTTTTTT.

This chain joins TRBV7-3 and TRBJ2-5, with D hard to call. The germline CDR1 and CDR2 sequences are SGHTA and FQGTGA. CDR3 length equals 13 residues. V shed 1 base and J shed 4 bases, with 7 bases lying between them. The CDR3: CASSLSNGETQYF. In DNA form, the CDR3 reads TGTGCCAGCAGCTTAAGCAACGGAGAGACCCAGTACTTC.

This chain connects TRBV21-1 to TRBJ1-2; the DNA was not used to check the table's D call, TRBD1. TRBV21-1 is a pseudogene segment. This CDR3 region has 18 residues. The CDR3 reads CASSNRQGDVLISGGYTF. As DNA, the CDR3 is TGTGCCAGCAGCAATAGACAGGGGGACGTCTTGATCTCTGGTGGCTACACCTTC.

V and J are TRBV7-2 and TRBJ1-5, with D perhaps TRBD1 (5 bases). The length of the CDR3 is 18 residues. V shed 1 base and J shed 0 bases, with 16 bases lying between them. Germline V CDR1 and CDR2: SGHTA, FQGNSA. CDR3 residues: CASSLEGPGPLSNQPQHF. Written as DNA, the CDR3 is TGTGCCAGCAGCTTAGAGGGCCCAGGGCCGCTTAGCAATCAGCCCCAGCATTTT.

The CDR3 is CASQGARYEQYF. The CDR3 DNA is TGTGCCAGCCAGGGGGCGAGATACGAGCAGTACTTC. V is TRBV28 and J is TRBJ2-7; 8 nucleotides agree with TRBD1. CDR1 is MDHEN and CDR2 is SYDVKM in the germline V gene. This CDR3 spans 12 amino acids. V lost 8 bases and J lost 4; bases outside the gene matches: 4.

The V call is TRBV28, the J call TRBJ2-1; 11 bases match TRBD2. V shed 3 bases, J shed 7 bases, and the junction held 2 bases outside the gene matches. This CDR3 has 14 residues. The germline V gene encodes CDR1 MDHEN and CDR2 SYDVKM. The CDR3 loop is CASSLGTSGNEQFF. CDR3 DNA: TGTGCCAGCAGTTTGGGGACTAGCGGAAATGAGCAGTTCTTC.

This clone was detected once. The V call is TRBV29-1, the J call TRBJ2-3; TRBD2 is a possible D gene (5 bases). Germline CDR1 and CDR2: SQVTM and ANQGSEA. This CDR3 comprises 13 residues. The CDR3 region is CTGRGLFTDTQYF. The CDR3 DNA reads as TGCACTGGCCGCGGACTTTTCACAGATACGCAGTATTTT.

The rearrangement links TRBV6-6 to TRBJ1-2; perhaps TRBD1 as D (5 bases). Trimming cost V 4 bases and J 8 bases, with 14 bases left between them. This CDR3 spans 13 amino acids. CDR1 is MNHNY, CDR2 SVGAGI, per germline (reference sequence). The CDR3 region has the DNA TGTGCCAGCAGTTCAGGAGGGGTAGAGGGCTACACCTTC. This encodes CASSSGGVEGYTF.

This clone was counted a single time. J is TRBJ2-4 and V is TRBV19; maybe TRBD1 (6 bases). There are 16 residues in the CDR3. Trimming left V 5 bases short and J 1 base short, with 15 bases between. CDR1 LNHDA and CDR2 SQIVND come from the germline V gene (reference sequence). As DNA, the CDR3 is TGTGCCAGTAGTTCCGACAGGCTCCTCGCCAAAAACATTCAGTACTTC. Translating gives CASSSDRLLAKNIQYF.

This clone occurred a few times. The V and J genes are TRBV5-1 and TRBJ2-6, with D perhaps matching TRBD2 (7 bases). V was trimmed by 0 bases and J by 4 bases, leaving 14 bases between them. The CDR3 length is 17 residues. From germline, CDR1 is SGHRS and CDR2 YFSETQ. The CDR3 DNA reads TGCGCCAGCAGCTTGGCCGGTCGGGGGGCCGGGGCCAACGTCCTGACTTTC. This encodes CASSLAGRGAGANVLTF.

For the CDR3, the DNA is TGTGCCATCAGCGGACAGGGAAGGGAATATAATTCACCCCTCCACTTT. Amino acid sequence: CAISGQGREYNSPLHF. The chain joins TRBV10-3 to TRBJ1-6; TRBD1 aligns across 8 bases. Per germline, CDR1 ENHRY and CDR2 SYGVKD. V was pared by 6 bases and J by 4 bases, with 8 bases of the junction left unmatched. The CDR3 is made up of 16 amino acids.

This clone appeared once. The rearrangement links TRBV2 to TRBJ2-7; D gene ambiguous. The CDR3 is made up of 11 amino acids. Germline V lookup: CDR1 SNHLY, CDR2 FYNNEI. Between the trimmed V and J ends, which lost 5 bases and 7 bases, there was a span of 9 bases. CDR3 in amino acids: CASSRKTEQYF. The CDR3 nucleotides read TGTGCCAGCAGTAGGAAGACAGAGCAGTACTTC. Full variable domain (rest looked up from reference TRBV2 and TRBJ2-7): EPEVTQTPSHQVTQMGQEVILRCVPISNHLYFYWYRQILGQKVEFLVSFYNNEISEKSEIFDDQFSVERPDGSNFTLKIRSTKLEDSAMYFCASSRKTEQYFGPGTRLTVT.

This chain joins TRBV29-1 and TRBJ2-7; 8 positions agree with TRBD1. This CDR3 region has 13 residues. Trimming at V came to 4 bases and at J to 1 base, leaving 3 bases not matched to a gene. Per the germline V gene, CDR1 is SQVTM and CDR2 is ANQGSEA. The CDR3 here is CSVGTGPSYEQYF. The CDR3 DNA follows: TGCAGCGTTGGGACAGGGCCATCCTACGAGCAGTACTTC.

This clone was recorded a few times. The V gene is TRBV30, the J gene TRBJ2-5; 7 positions agree with TRBD2. V shed 3 bases and J 1 base; nucleotides not matched to a gene: 5. This CDR3 region has 14 residues. In germline, CDR1 is GTSNPN, CDR2 SVGIG (reference sequence). As DNA, the CDR3 is TGTGCCTGGAGCGTGGGGGGGATCCAAGAGACCCAGTACTTC. This codes for CAWSVGGIQETQYF.

This clone was seen just once. This chain uses TRBV9 with TRBJ1-5, with 7 bases identical to TRBD1. V shed 2 bases, J shed 7 bases, and the junction held 3 bases outside the gene matches. The V gene's germline CDR1 is SGDLS and CDR2 YYNGEE. This CDR3 is built from 13 residues. CDR3 sequence (DNA): TGTGCCAGCAGCGTCGAGGGGGCACAGCCCCAGCATTTT. Translation: CASSVEGAQPQHF.